This passage covers 8 T cell receptor beta chains from one sample sequenced in a study of radiation and T cells in renal cell carcinoma. Using immunoSEQ multiplex PCR, the repertoire was profiled, and TCRdb retains in-frame clones only, with some absent. The table includes more than 10,000 clones, roughly 60% detected once. The treatment here: treatment-naive control, cytoreductive nephrectomy. The specimen was tumor tissue, collected from a patient whose treatment was nephrectomy without radiotherapy. The receptor set was obtained from a middle-aged man with renal cell carcinoma.

This clone has a handful of counts. The CDR3 here is CASSYDASYNEQFF. The CDR3 DNA reads as TGTGCCAGCAGTTACGACGCCTCCTACAATGAGCAGTTCTTC. The chain links TRBV6-6 to TRBJ2-1; D is uncertain. V was clipped by 2 bases and J by 0 bases, with 5 bases between them. The CDR3 spans 14 residues. Per germline, CDR1 MNHNY and CDR2 SVGAGI (reference sequence).

This clone turned up a few times. V gene TRBV5-1 combines with J gene TRBJ2-7; perhaps TRBD1 as D (5 bases). The V and J ends lost 4 bases and 6 bases respectively, with 14 bases between them. Germline V gene data show CDR1 as SGHRS and CDR2 as YFSETQ. There are 13 residues in the CDR3. The CDR3 coding sequence is TGCGCCAGCAGCGCGACACAGGTCTCCGAGCAGTACTTC. It translates to CASSATQVSEQYF.

This clone was seen a few times. The chain combines TRBV9 with TRBJ1-1; D call uncertain. Trimming left V 2 bases short and J 0 bases short, with 5 bases between. Germline CDR1 SGDLS, CDR2 YYNGEE. This CDR3 region has 13 residues. CDR3 amino acids: CASSVCVNTEAFF. CDR3 nucleotides: TGTGCCAGCAGCGTGTGTGTGAACACTGAAGCTTTCTTT.

The CDR3 sequence: CASSESVRSDGYTF. In nucleotides, the CDR3 is TGTGCCAGCAGTGAATCAGTAAGATCCGATGGCTACACCTTC. This chain joins TRBV2 and TRBJ1-2; D gene ambiguous. From germline, CDR1 is SNHLY and CDR2 FYNNEI. Deletions cut 2 bases from V and 6 bases from J, with 13 bases between. There are 14 residues in the CDR3.

The sample holds one count of this clone. The gene calls are TRBV27 and TRBJ2-3, with TRBD2 matching over 7 bases. V shed 8 bases and J 2 bases; nucleotides not matched to a gene: 4. The CDR3 covers 13 residues. Looked up from germline, CDR1 is MNHEY and CDR2 is SMNVEV (reference sequence). The CDR3 region has the DNA TGTGCCAGCCGGGGGGTCTTCACAGATACGCAGTATTTT. Its protein is CASRGVFTDTQYF.

This chain uses TRBV19 with TRBJ1-5; 7 nucleotides match TRBD1. The CDR3 extends over 16 amino acids. Germline trimming cut 7 bases from V and 1 base from J; bases unmatched to any gene: 10. Germline CDR1 and CDR2: LNHDA and SQIVND (reference sequence). CDR3 residues: CASTLGRGRSNQPQHF. As DNA, the CDR3 is TGTGCCAGTACCTTAGGAAGGGGGCGAAGCAATCAGCCCCAGCATTTT.

The genes are TRBV30 and TRBJ2-5; 11 bases fit TRBD2. Trimming cost V 3 bases and J 4 bases; bases outside gene matches: 7. The CDR3 is made up of 15 amino acids. In germline, CDR1 is GTSNPN, CDR2 SVGIG (reference sequence). CDR3 sequence (DNA): TGTGCCTGGAGCGCACTAGCGGGAGTTCGAGAGACCCAGTACTTC. Its protein product is CAWSALAGVRETQYF.

The chain combines TRBV12-5 with TRBJ2-2; a weak D match, TRBD1 (5 bases). Germline V gene sequence: CDR1 LGHNT, CDR2 FRNRAP. The CDR3 loop spans 13 amino acids. V lost 6 bases to trimming and J lost 7 bases, with 12 bases between them. In DNA, the CDR3 is TGTGCTAGTGGCCCTCCGACAGACGGGGAGCTGTTTTTT. Translating it yields CASGPPTDGELFF.